Listed here are 30 T cell receptor beta chains from one sample, sequenced in a study of OX40 agonist ivuxolimab in advanced cancers. TCRdb's copy holds only in-frame clones and misses some; the assay was immunoSEQ multiplex PCR. The table includes roughly 63,000 clones, about 88% detected once. The specimen comprised CD4+ or CD8+ T cells sorted from blood, sampled in a trial of the OX40 agonist ivuxolimab. These TCRs come from an adult with an advanced solid tumor such as melanoma, head and neck, liver or kidney cancer.

The chain combines TRBV6-5 with TRBJ2-3; 10 bases line up with TRBD1. This CDR3 has 16 residues. With V trimmed by 0 bases and J by 2 bases, 2 bases remained unmatched. Germline V gene sequence: CDR1 MNHEY, CDR2 SVGAGI. CDR3 sequence reads: CASSYSRQGATDTQYF. CDR3 sequence (DNA): TGTGCCAGCAGTTACTCGAGACAGGGGGCCACAGATACGCAGTATTTT.

The chain combines TRBV28 with TRBJ1-5, with unresolved D. This CDR3 has 15 amino acids. The germline CDR1 and CDR2 sequences are MDHEN and SYDVKM. CDR3 loop: CASQFTPENNQPQHF. DNA of the CDR3: TGTGCATCCCAATTTACTCCCGAAAACAATCAGCCCCAGCATTTT.

The chain couples TRBV28 to TRBJ2-7; a possible D gene is TRBD2 (5 bases). The germline V and J ends were trimmed by 6 bases and 0 bases, with 9 bases remaining between them. CDR1 and CDR2 from the germline V gene are MDHEN and SYDVKM. The CDR3 runs to 13 residues. CDR3 in amino acids: CASSRAVSYEQYF. The CDR3 nucleotides are TGTGCCAGCAGCCGAGCGGTCTCCTACGAGCAGTACTTC. The entire variable domain, with the rest obtained from reference TRBV28 and TRBJ2-7, is as follows: DVKVTQSSRYLVKRTGEKVFLECVQDMDHENMFWYRQDPGLGLRLIYFSYDVKMKEKGDIPEGYSVSREKKERFSLILESASTNQTSMYLCASSRAVSYEQYFGPGTRLTVT.

The chain carries TRBV5-4 and TRBJ2-2; tentative D call: TRBD1 (6 bases). There are 15 residues in the CDR3. Between the trimmed V and J ends, which lost 0 bases and 7 bases, there was a span of 13 bases. The germline gives CDR1 SGHNT, CDR2 YYREEE (reference sequence). Here the CDR3 reads CASSLDRDGVGELFF. The CDR3 DNA sequence: TGTGCCAGCAGCTTGGACAGGGACGGGGTCGGGGAGCTGTTTTTT.

This rearrangement joins TRBV5-8 to TRBJ2-7; D not certain. This CDR3 contains 12 residues. Germline CDR1 is SGHTS and CDR2 is YDEGEE. The V gene lost 4 bases and the J gene lost 4 bases, with 9 bases spanning the gap. The CDR3: CASSGAGYEQYF. The CDR3 nucleotides read TGTGCCAGCAGCGGAGCAGGATACGAGCAGTACTTC.

The chain is built from TRBV5-1 and TRBJ2-3; 7 bases agree with TRBD2. Trimming took 2 bases from V and 4 from J; bases not matched to a gene: 7. CDR3 length equals 15 residues. CDR1 is SGHRS, CDR2 YFSETQ, per germline. The CDR3 spells CASSFEAGAPDTQYF. The CDR3 nucleotides read TGCGCCAGCAGCTTTGAGGCGGGAGCTCCAGATACGCAGTATTTT. Full variable domain (rest looked up from reference TRBV5-1 and TRBJ2-3): KAGVTQTPRYLIKTRGQQVTLSCSPISGHRSVSWYQQTPGQGLQFLFEYFSETQRNKGNFPGRFSGRQFSNSRSEMNVSTLELGDSALYLCASSFEAGAPDTQYFGPGTRLTVL.

The gene calls are TRBV9 and TRBJ2-3; 10 bases fit TRBD2. The V segment lost 3 bases and the J segment 2 bases; nucleotides outside the gene matches: 9. There are 17 residues in the CDR3. Germline-derived CDR1 and CDR2 are SGDLS and YYNGEE. The CDR3 nucleotides are TGTGCCAGCAGCGCCCTCCGGACTAGCGGATACACAGATACGCAGTATTTT. Amino acids: CASSALRTSGYTDTQYF.

This rearrangement joins TRBV30 to TRBJ1-2, with D unresolved. This CDR3 comprises 12 residues. The V and J ends lost 4 bases and 5 bases respectively, with 11 bases between them. Germline V gene lookup returns CDR1 GTSNPN and CDR2 SVGIG (reference sequence). The CDR3 reads CAWTYGGYGYTF. The CDR3 region has the DNA TGTGCCTGGACCTATGGAGGGTATGGCTACACCTTC.

V usage is TRBV27 and J usage is TRBJ2-1; D possibly matches TRBD1 or TRBD2 (6 bases each). From germline, CDR1 is MNHEY and CDR2 SMNVEV (reference sequence). V gave up 7 bases and J gave up 0 bases, with 13 bases separating them. CDR3 length: 15 amino acids. The CDR3: CASTSGAASYNEQFF. CDR3 in DNA: TGTGCCAGCACATCGGGGGCCGCCTCCTACAATGAGCAGTTCTTC.

The V and J genes are TRBV2 and TRBJ2-3, with D possibly being TRBD2 (6 bases). Trimming removed 7 bases at V and 4 bases at J, with 18 bases between. Germline V gene lookup returns CDR1 SNHLY and CDR2 FYNNEI. The CDR3 totals 15 residues. The CDR3: CASNPLRRGADTQYF. In DNA form, the CDR3 reads TGTGCCAGCAATCCCCTCCGGAGGGGTGCAGATACGCAGTATTTT.

The gene calls are TRBV4-1 and TRBJ2-5; no clear D gene. The CDR3 consists of 12 residues. Germline V CDR1 and CDR2: MGHRA, YSYEKL. Trimming took off 2 bases at V and 3 bases at J, with 4 bases between the two ends. The DNA of the CDR3 is TGCGCCAGCAGCCAACAGAAAGAGACCCAGTACTTC. Its translation: CASSQQKETQYF.

This clone was observed once. The chain couples TRBV10-3 to TRBJ2-7; 8 bases line up with TRBD1. The CDR3 is made up of 14 amino acids. The V gene end was trimmed by 6 bases and the J gene end by 2 bases; junction bases not matched to a gene: 6. Germline loops: CDR1 ENHRY, CDR2 SYGVKD. The CDR3 sequence is CAIRSDREAYEQYF. The CDR3 nucleotides read TGTGCCATCAGGTCGGACAGGGAGGCCTACGAGCAGTACTTC.

The J gene is TRBJ2-3, the V gene TRBV13; no reliable D call. The CDR3 runs 14 residues. V was pared by 3 bases and J by 2 bases, with 9 bases between. CDR1 PRHDT and CDR2 FYEKMQ come from the germline V gene (reference sequence). CDR3 nucleotides: TGTGCCAGCAGCTTGTGGAGCCACACAGATACGCAGTATTTT. This translates into CASSLWSHTDTQYF.

The rearrangement uses TRBV5-4 and TRBJ2-3, with 12 bases lining up with TRBD2. The V and J ends lost 3 bases and 5 bases, in that order; junction bases with no gene match: 7. The CDR3 length is 16 residues. Germline lookup yields CDR1 SGHNT and CDR2 YYREEE (reference sequence). In DNA form, the CDR3 reads TGTGCCAGCAGCTCTCGACTAGCGGGGGATGAAGATACGCAGTATTTT. Its translation: CASSSRLAGDEDTQYF.

The CDR3 DNA is TGTGCCAGTAGTCCTCAGACCGGCCACGAGCAGTACTTC. It yields the protein CASSPQTGHEQYF. This chain connects TRBV19 to TRBJ2-7; D call uncertain. V was shortened by 5 bases and J by 5 bases, with 13 bases between the two germline ends. This CDR3 is 13 amino acids long. Germline V gene sequence: CDR1 LNHDA, CDR2 SQIVND (reference sequence).

This clone showed up just once. The chain links TRBV29-1 to TRBJ2-6, with D perhaps being TRBD1 or TRBD2 (7 bases each). Germline assignment: CDR1 SQVTM and CDR2 ANQGSEA. V was pared by 6 bases and J by 0 bases, with 15 bases between. The CDR3 totals 16 residues. CDR3 sequence (DNA): TGCAGCGTGCAGGGGGGGAGCGACTCTGGGGCCAACGTCCTGACTTTC. Its protein product is CSVQGGSDSGANVLTF.

The J gene is TRBJ2-7, the V gene TRBV27; 8 bases line up with TRBD2. Germline lookup yields CDR1 MNHEY and CDR2 SMNVEV (reference sequence). The CDR3 is made up of 15 amino acids. J lost 3 bases, V lost 8 bases, and 12 bases had no gene match. The CDR3 nucleotides are TGTGCCAGCCGGGGGGGAAGCGGGAGTCTCTACGAGCAGTACTTC. Translating it yields CASRGGSGSLYEQYF.

The chain recombines TRBV2 with TRBJ2-1; D unresolved. V was cut by 10 bases and J by 4 bases, with 8 bases left in between. The germline gives CDR1 SNHLY, CDR2 FYNNEI. The CDR3 runs 11 residues. In DNA, the CDR3 is TGTGCCACCGCGAGGTACAATGAGCAGTTCTTC. Protein sequence: CATARYNEQFF.

The chain couples TRBV5-4 to TRBJ1-2; the D is unclear. CDR1 and CDR2 from the germline V gene are SGHNT and YYREEE (reference sequence). The CDR3 consists of 13 residues. V gave up 6 bases and J gave up 5 bases, with 14 bases separating them. CDR3 residues: CASTHPFRYGYTF. CDR3 DNA: TGTGCCAGCACCCATCCCTTCCGGTATGGCTACACCTTC.

The V gene is TRBV21-1, the J gene TRBJ2-6; the table's D call, TRBD1, was not checked against the DNA. TRBV21-1 is recorded as a pseudogene. CDR3 length: 19 amino acids. The CDR3 bases are TGTGCCAGCAACACCAACGTGGGACAGGCGTTCTCTGGGGCCAACGTCCTGACTTTC. As protein: CASNTNVGQAFSGANVLTF.

The genes are TRBV19 and TRBJ2-1; no definite D call. The CDR3 is 12 residues long. In germline, CDR1 is LNHDA, CDR2 SQIVND (reference sequence). V was cut by 1 base and J by 5 bases, with 3 bases left in between. CDR3 region: CASSIGDNEQFF. DNA for the CDR3: TGTGCCAGTAGTATAGGGGACAATGAGCAGTTCTTC.

This clone showed up just a few times. The V and J genes are TRBV27 and TRBJ1-1, with D tentatively TRBD1 (5 bases). This CDR3 has 15 residues. Germline CDR1 is MNHEY and CDR2 is SMNVEV (reference sequence). The V gene lost 5 bases and the J gene lost 1 base, with 14 bases spanning the gap. The CDR3 protein is CASSLGVRGNTEAFF. CDR3 in DNA: TGTGCCAGCAGTCTGGGGGTGCGGGGGAACACTGAAGCTTTCTTT.

This sequence joins TRBV2 and TRBJ2-2, with 9 bases lining up with TRBD1. The germline V gene encodes CDR1 SNHLY and CDR2 FYNNEI. The CDR3 length is 16 residues. Trimming at V came to 4 bases and at J to 4 bases, leaving 7 bases not matched to a gene. The CDR3 DNA reads as TGTGCCAGCAGTGCGGGGACAGGGTTTAGCACCGGGGAGCTGTTTTTT. Its translation is CASSAGTGFSTGELFF.

The chain couples TRBV27 to TRBJ2-1; 7 positions agree with TRBD1. The germline V gene has CDR1 MNHEY and CDR2 SMNVEV (reference sequence). V shed 2 bases, J shed 8 bases, and the junction held 6 bases outside the gene matches. This CDR3 is 14 amino acids long. DNA for the CDR3: TGTGCCAGCAGTTTAGATGGACAGGTGGATGAGCAGTTCTTC. Amino acids: CASSLDGQVDEQFF.

This clone was recorded a few times. V is TRBV27 and J is TRBJ2-5; the match to TRBD2 covers 9 bases. V shed 5 bases and J 4 bases; nucleotides not matched to a gene: 5. The CDR3 contains 14 residues. CDR1 is MNHEY and CDR2 is SMNVEV in the germline V gene (reference sequence). The CDR3 sequence: CASSPQTSGETQYF. The CDR3 coding sequence is TGTGCCAGCAGTCCGCAGACTAGCGGAGAGACCCAGTACTTC.

V is TRBV27 and J is TRBJ1-2; 7 bases line up with TRBD1. With V trimmed by 3 bases and J by 6 bases, 7 bases remained unmatched. The CDR3 runs 14 residues. CDR1 is MNHEY and CDR2 is SMNVEV in the germline V gene (reference sequence). CDR3 protein: CASSFWDRRDGYTF. CDR3 DNA sequence: TGTGCCAGCAGTTTCTGGGACAGAAGGGATGGCTACACCTTC.

V usage is TRBV5-5 and J usage is TRBJ2-7; D ambiguous. This CDR3 contains 10 residues. The V end lost 4 bases, the J end lost 3 bases, and 2 bases lay between the germline ends. CDR1 and CDR2 from the germline V gene are SGHKS and YYEKEE (reference sequence). The CDR3 DNA follows: TGTGCCAGCAGCGACTACGAGCAGTACTTC. Translated, it gives CASSDYEQYF.

The chain employs TRBV6-1 and TRBJ1-5, with 12 positions matching TRBD1. This CDR3 has 15 residues. The ends lost 8 bases at V and 6 bases at J; junction bases unmatched: 8. Per germline, CDR1 MNHNS and CDR2 SASEGT. Here the CDR3 DNA reads TGTGCCAGCCGTCAGGGGGGACAGGGGGCTCAGCCCCAGCATTTT. Residues: CASRQGGQGAQPQHF.

As concerns this clone: At the DNA level, this CDR3 is encoded by other sequences in the same sample as well. This sequence joins TRBV7-9 and TRBJ1-3; D uncertain. The germline V and J ends were trimmed by 6 bases and 4 bases, with 13 bases remaining between them. Looked up from germline, CDR1 is SEHNR and CDR2 is FQNEAQ (reference sequence). The CDR3 is 14 amino acids. CDR3 sequence: CASSLLGSGNTIYF. The CDR3 bases are TGTGCCAGCAGTCTCCTTGGGTCCGGAAACACCATATATTTT.

CDR3 in amino acids: CAISPSSNTGELFF. DNA for the CDR3: TGTGCCATCAGTCCTTCGTCGAACACCGGGGAGCTGTTTTTT. The chain is built from TRBV10-3 and TRBJ2-2; D uncertain. Germline V gene data show CDR1 as ENHRY and CDR2 as SYGVKD. V was pared by 5 bases and J by 0 bases, with 7 bases between. CDR3 length equals 14 residues.